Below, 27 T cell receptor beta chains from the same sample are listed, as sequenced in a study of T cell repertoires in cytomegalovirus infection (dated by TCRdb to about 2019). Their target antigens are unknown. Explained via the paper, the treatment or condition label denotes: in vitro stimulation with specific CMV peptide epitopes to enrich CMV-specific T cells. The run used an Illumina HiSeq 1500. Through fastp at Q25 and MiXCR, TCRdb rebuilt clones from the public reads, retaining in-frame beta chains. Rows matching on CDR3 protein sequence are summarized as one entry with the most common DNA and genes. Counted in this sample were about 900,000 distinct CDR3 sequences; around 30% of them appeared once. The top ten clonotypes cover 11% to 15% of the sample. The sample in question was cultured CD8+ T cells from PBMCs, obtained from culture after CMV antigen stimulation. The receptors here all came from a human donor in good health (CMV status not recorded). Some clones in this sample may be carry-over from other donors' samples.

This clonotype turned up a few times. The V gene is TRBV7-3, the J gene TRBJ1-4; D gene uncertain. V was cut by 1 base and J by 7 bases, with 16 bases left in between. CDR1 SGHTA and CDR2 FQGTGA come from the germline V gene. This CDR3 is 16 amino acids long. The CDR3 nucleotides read TGTGCCAGCAGCTTAAACGGAATACGGTATCGTGAAAAACTGTTTTTT. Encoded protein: CASSLNGIRYREKLFF.

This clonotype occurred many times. The CDR3 DNA reads as TGTGCCAGCAGAGAACCATTCGCTAGCGGGGGTAGCACAGATACGCAGTATTTT. It translates to CASREPFASGGSTDTQYF. The chain joins TRBV6-1 to TRBJ2-3; 10 nucleotides line up with TRBD2. Germline V gives CDR1 MNHNS, CDR2 SASEGT. The CDR3 length is 18 residues. Losses at the gene ends were 6 bases for V and 0 bases for J; bases not matched to a gene: 12.

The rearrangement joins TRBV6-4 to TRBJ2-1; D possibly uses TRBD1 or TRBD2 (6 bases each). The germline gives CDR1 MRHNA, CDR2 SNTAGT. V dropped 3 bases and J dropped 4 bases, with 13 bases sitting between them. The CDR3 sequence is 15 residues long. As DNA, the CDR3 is TGTGCCAGCAGTGAAGAGGGGGGACCTTACAATGAGCAGTTCTTC. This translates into CASSEEGGPYNEQFF.

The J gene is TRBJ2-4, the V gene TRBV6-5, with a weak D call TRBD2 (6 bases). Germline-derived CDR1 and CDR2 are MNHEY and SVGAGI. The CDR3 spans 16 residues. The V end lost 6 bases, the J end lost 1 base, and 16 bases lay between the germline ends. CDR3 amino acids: CASSPLKRAAKNIQYF. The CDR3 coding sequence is TGTGCCAGCAGCCCGTTGAAGCGGGCGGCCAAAAACATTCAGTACTTC.

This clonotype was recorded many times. The CDR3 DNA sequence: TGTGCCAGCAGTTACTCCGGGGGACCGCAAGAGACCCAGTACTTC. This codes for CASSYSGGPQETQYF. The chain is built from TRBV6-5 and TRBJ2-5; the D gene is possibly TRBD2 (6 bases). There are 15 residues in the CDR3. Per the germline V gene, CDR1 is MNHEY and CDR2 is SVGAGI. The germline V and J ends were trimmed by 0 bases and 2 bases, with 10 bases remaining between them.

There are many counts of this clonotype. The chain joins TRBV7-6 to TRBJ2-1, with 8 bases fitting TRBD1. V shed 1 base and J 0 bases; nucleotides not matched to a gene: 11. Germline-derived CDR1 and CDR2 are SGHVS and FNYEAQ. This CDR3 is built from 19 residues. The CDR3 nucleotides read TGTGCCAGCAGCTTAGTGCCAGGGGGCCAAGAGTACTCCTACAATGAGCAGTTCTTC. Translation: CASSLVPGGQEYSYNEQFF.

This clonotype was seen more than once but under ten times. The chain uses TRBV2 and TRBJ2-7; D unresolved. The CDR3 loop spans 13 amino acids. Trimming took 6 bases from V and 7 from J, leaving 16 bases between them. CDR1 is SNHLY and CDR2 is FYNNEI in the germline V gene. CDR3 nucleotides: TGTGCCAGCAGGGGTAGGTTCCTGGAGGAGCAGTACGTC. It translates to CASRGRFLEEQYV.

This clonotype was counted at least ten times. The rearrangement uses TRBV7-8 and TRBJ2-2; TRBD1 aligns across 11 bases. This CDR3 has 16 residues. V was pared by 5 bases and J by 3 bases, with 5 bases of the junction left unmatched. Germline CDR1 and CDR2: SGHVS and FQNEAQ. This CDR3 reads CASSPWTGGDTGELFF. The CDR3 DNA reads TGTGCCAGCAGCCCTTGGACAGGGGGCGACACCGGGGAGCTGTTTTTT.

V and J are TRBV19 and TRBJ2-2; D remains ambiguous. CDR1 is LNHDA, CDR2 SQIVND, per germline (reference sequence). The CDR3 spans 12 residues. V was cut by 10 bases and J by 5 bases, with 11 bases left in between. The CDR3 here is CATLTSTGELFF. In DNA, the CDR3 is TGTGCCACCCTCACTTCGACCGGGGAGCTGTTTTTT.

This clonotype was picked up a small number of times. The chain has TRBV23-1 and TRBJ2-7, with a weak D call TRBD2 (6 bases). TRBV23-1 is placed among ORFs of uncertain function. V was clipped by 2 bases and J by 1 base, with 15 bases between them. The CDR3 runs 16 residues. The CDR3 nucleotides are TGCGCCAGCAGTCAACCGGGCGGGGACGAGTCCTACGAGCAGTACTTC. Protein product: CASSQPGGDESYEQYF.

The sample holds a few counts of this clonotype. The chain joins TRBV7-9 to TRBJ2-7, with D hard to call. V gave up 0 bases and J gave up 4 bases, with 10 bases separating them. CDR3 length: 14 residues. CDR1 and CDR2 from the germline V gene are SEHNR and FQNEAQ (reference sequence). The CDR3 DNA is TGTGCCAGCAGCTTAGCCGAGACCCTATACGAGCAGTACTTC. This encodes CASSLAETLYEQYF.

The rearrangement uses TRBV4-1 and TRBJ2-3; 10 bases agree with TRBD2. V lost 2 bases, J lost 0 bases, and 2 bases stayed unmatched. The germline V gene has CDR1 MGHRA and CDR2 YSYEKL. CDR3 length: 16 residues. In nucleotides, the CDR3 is TGCGCCAGCAGCCAAAGGGGACTAGCGAGCACAGATACGCAGTATTTT. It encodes CASSQRGLASTDTQYF.

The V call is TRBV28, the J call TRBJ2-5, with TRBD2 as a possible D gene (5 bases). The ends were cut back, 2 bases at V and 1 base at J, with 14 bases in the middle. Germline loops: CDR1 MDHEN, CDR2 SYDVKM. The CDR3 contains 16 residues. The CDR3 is CASSLGRRLIQETQYF. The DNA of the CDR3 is TGTGCCAGCAGTTTAGGCAGGAGGCTGATCCAAGAGACCCAGTACTTC.

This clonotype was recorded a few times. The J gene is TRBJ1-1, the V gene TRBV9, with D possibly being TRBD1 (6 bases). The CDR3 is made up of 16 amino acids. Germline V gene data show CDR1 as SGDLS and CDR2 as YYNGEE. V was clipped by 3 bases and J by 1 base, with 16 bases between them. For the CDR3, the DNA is TGTGCCAGCAGCGCAAAACAGGGTTGGCCGAACACTGAAGCTTTCTTT. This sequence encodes CASSAKQGWPNTEAFF.

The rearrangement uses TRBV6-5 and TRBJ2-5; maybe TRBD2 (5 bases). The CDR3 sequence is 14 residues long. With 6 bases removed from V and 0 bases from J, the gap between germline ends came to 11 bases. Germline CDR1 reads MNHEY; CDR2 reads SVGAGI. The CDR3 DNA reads TGTGCCAGCAGCTATCGAGGGTACCAAGAGACCCAGTACTTC. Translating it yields CASSYRGYQETQYF.

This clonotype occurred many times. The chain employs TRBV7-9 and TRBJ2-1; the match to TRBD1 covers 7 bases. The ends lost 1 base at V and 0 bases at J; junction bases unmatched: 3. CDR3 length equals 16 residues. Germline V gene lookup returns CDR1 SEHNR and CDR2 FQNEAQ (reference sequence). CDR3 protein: CASSLVEGASYNEQFF. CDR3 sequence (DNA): TGTGCCAGCAGCTTAGTTGAGGGGGCCTCCTACAATGAGCAGTTCTTC.

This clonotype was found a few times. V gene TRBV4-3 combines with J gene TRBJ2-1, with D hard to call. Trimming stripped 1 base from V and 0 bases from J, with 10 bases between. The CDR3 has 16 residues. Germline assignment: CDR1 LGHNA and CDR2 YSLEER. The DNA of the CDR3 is TGCGCCAGCAGCCAAGGGTTGGGCGGCTCCTACAATGAGCAGTTCTTC. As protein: CASSQGLGGSYNEQFF.

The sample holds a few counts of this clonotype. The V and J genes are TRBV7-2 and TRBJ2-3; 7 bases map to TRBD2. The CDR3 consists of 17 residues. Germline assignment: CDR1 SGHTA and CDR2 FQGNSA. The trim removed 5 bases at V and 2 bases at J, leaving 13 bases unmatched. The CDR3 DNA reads TGTGCCAGCAGCGCCTTGGCCCCGCTAGCGGTCACAGATACGCAGTATTTT. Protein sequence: CASSALAPLAVTDTQYF. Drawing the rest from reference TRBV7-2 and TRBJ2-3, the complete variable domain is GAGVSQSPSNKVTEKGKDVELRCDPISGHTALYWYRQSLGQGLEFLIYFQGNSAPDKSGLPSDRFSAERTGGSVSTLTIQRTQQEDSAVYLCASSALAPLAVTDTQYFGPGTRLTVL.

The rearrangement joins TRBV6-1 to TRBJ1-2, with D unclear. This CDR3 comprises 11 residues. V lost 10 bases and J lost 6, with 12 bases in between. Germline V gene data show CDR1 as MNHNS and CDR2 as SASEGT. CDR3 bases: TGTGCCACCCTAGGTCCTGATGGCTACACCTTC. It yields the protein CATLGPDGYTF.

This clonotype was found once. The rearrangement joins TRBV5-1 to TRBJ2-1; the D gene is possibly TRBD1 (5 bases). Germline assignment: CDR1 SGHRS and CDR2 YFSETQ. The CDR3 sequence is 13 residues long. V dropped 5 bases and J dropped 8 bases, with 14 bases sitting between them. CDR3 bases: TGCGCCAGCAGAGGGGATATACGGGATGAGCAGTTCTTC. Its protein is CASRGDIRDEQFF.

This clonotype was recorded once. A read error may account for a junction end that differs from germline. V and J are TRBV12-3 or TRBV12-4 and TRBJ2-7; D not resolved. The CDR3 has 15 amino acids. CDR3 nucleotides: TGTGCCAACAGTTCCCTTAGCTCCAGCTCCTACGAGCAGTACTTC. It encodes CANSSLSSSSYEQYF.

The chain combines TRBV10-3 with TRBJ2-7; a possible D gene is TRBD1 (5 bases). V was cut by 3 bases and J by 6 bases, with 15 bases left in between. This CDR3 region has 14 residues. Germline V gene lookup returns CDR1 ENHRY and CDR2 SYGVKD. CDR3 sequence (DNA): TGTGCCATCAGTGACCAAGGACATCGCGGCGAGCAGTACTTC. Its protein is CAISDQGHRGEQYF.

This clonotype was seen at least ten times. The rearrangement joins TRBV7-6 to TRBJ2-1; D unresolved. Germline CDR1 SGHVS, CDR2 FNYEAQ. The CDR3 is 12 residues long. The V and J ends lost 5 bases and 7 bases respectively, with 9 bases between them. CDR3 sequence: CASSRTWNEQFF. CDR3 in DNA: TGTGCCAGCAGCCGTACGTGGAATGAGCAGTTCTTC.

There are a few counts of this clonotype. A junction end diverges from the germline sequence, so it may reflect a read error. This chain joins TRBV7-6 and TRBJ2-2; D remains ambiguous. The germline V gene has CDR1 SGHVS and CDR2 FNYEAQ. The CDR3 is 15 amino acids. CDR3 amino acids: CASTSTIGNTGELFF. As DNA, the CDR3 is TGTGCTAGCACCTCCACTATCGGGAACACCGGGGAGCTGTTTTTT.

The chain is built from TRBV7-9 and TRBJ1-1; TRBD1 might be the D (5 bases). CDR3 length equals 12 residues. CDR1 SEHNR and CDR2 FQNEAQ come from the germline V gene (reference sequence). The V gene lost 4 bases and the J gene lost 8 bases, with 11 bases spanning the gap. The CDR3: CASSSAGGEAFF. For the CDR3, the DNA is TGTGCCAGCAGCTCCGCGGGGGGGGAAGCTTTCTTT.

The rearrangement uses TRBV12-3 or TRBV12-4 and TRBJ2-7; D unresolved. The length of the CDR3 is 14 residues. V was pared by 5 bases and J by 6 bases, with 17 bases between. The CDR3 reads CASSNPTLPAEQYF. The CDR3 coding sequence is TGTGCCAGCAGTAATCCCACCCTACCCGCCGAGCAGTACTTC.

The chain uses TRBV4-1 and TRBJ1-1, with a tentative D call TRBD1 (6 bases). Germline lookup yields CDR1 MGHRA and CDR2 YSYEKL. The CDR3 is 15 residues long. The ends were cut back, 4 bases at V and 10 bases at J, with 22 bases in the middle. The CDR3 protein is CASSPQTNLGAGAFF. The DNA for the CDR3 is TGCGCCAGCAGCCCGCAGACAAACCTGGGGGCCGGAGCTTTCTTT.